This entry is about one TCR beta chain. Its antigen remains unidentified. Profiling relied on immunoSEQ multiplex PCR, and the TCRdb table lists in-frame clones only, not all of them. The data contain tens of thousands of clones, around 68% of them singletons. These data originate in a study of PD-1 blockade in classical Hodgkin lymphoma. Whole-study results and caveats: Researchers reported that CD4+ TCR diversity, though not CD8+, rose significantly by C4D1. For complete responders, baseline diversity was comparable to that of newly diagnosed patients.

Time point here: cycle 4 day 1 (C4D1), after 6 weeks of nivolumab. The patients all showed relapse after autologous stem cell transplantation, while their brentuximab vedotin exposure varied. Relapsed/refractory classical Hodgkin lymphoma patients had complete, partial or progressive responses. The sequenced sample was peripheral blood mononuclear cells (PBMCs), obtained before the fourth cycle of nivolumab. The clonotype comes from a human donor with classical Hodgkin lymphoma.

The CDR3 DNA reads TGTGCCAGCGAGGGACTAGCGAGCCAAGAGACCCAGTACTTC. Amino acids: CASEGLASQETQYF. The genes are TRBV6-6 and TRBJ2-5, with 10 nucleotides matching TRBD2. The V and J ends lost 8 bases and 1 base, in that order; junction bases with no gene match: 4. CDR1 and CDR2 (germline): MNHNY, SVGAGI (reference sequence). There are 14 residues in the CDR3.